Shown below are 18 T cell receptor beta chains from a single sample sequenced in a study of CXCR3-negative and CXCR3-positive naive CD8 T cells (dated by TCRdb to between 2018 and 2021). On the study overall, not on this receptor specifically: TRB CDR3s from CXCR3-positive naive cells showed higher hydrophobicity (lower Kidera factor 4), lower energy, and higher strength and volume indices than CXCR3-negative naive cells.

The antigens these receptors bind are not known. The sequencer listed for this sample is NextSeq 550. The Human TCR Profiling Kit (MiLaboratory) was used to make UMI-labeled 5' RACE TRB cDNA libraries. One entry per CDR3 protein sequence results from the TCRdb reprocessing of the reads, with DNA left out. The table kept for this sample lists some 150,000 distinct CDR3 sequences. The ten most abundant clones make up about 0.48% of the sample. The sequencing sample was made of naive CXCR3+ CD8+ T cells from blood. What the cell subset or site label conveys for this sample: CD45RO-CCR7+CD27+CD95- naive CD8+ T cells expressing CXCR3 (TNR3+). The receptors were gathered from a human donor in good health. Some clones in this sample may be carry-over from other donors' samples.

The rearrangement links TRBV6-2 or TRBV6-3 to TRBJ2-3; the D call from TCRdb, TRBD1, cannot be confirmed without DNA. Per germline, CDR1 MNHEY and CDR2 SVGEGT. This CDR3 has 19 residues. This CDR3 reads CASSYSHGGTATSTDTQYF.

This chain links TRBV27 with TRBJ1-1; the TCRdb call, TRBD1, lacks DNA for checking. Germline CDR1 is MNHEY and CDR2 is SMNVEV (reference sequence). This CDR3 is built from 14 residues. The CDR3: CASSFSGGFDEAFF.

This rearrangement joins TRBV29-1 to TRBJ2-7; checking the TCRdb D call of TRBD1 is not possible without DNA. The CDR3 loop spans 13 amino acids. Germline-derived CDR1 and CDR2 are SQVTM and ANQGSEA. This CDR3 is CSVVVMGGGEQYF.

The chain joins TRBV5-6 to TRBJ2-5; TCRdb calls TRBD1, which cannot be checked without DNA. CDR1 and CDR2 from the germline V gene are SGHDT and YYEEEE. The CDR3 runs 16 residues. The chain's CDR3 is CASSLVRHLYQETQYF.

The rearrangement joins TRBV20-1 to TRBJ2-1; TCRdb reports TRBD2, a call that lacks DNA to check it against. CDR1 DFQATT and CDR2 SNEGSKA come from the germline V gene (reference sequence). This CDR3 is 20 amino acids long. The chain's CDR3 is CSARPSPPGTSGNPYNEQFF.

The chain couples TRBV7-9 to TRBJ2-5. Germline CDR1 and CDR2: SEHNR and FQNEAQ (reference sequence). The CDR3 is made up of 16 amino acids. CDR3 sequence reads: CASSWWSGWSKETQYF. The full variable domain, with the rest looked up from reference TRBV7-9 and TRBJ2-5, is DTGVSQNPRHKITKRGQNVTFRCDPISEHNRLYWYRQTLGQGPEFLTYFQNEAQLEKSRLLSDRFSAERPKGSFSTLEIQRTEQGDSAMYLCASSWWSGWSKETQYFGPGTRLLVL.

This chain joins TRBV9 and TRBJ2-7; TCRdb's assignment of TRBD1 cannot be checked, as there is no DNA. Germline V gene data show CDR1 as SGDLS and CDR2 as YYNGEE. This CDR3 region has 15 residues. Here the CDR3 reads CASSVSAGRTYEQYF.

V and J are TRBV7-6 and TRBJ2-3; absent DNA, TCRdb's TRBD2 call cannot be checked. Germline V gene data show CDR1 as SGHVS and CDR2 as FNYEAQ. The CDR3 spans 17 residues. CDR3 residues: CASSQELAGGFADTQYF.

The chain links TRBV4-3 to TRBJ2-7; checking the TCRdb D call of TRBD1 is not possible without DNA. The CDR3 length is 16 residues. Looked up from germline, CDR1 is LGHNA and CDR2 is YSLEER. The CDR3 sequence: CASSQDNWAGAYEQYF.

The chain uses TRBV7-9 and TRBJ1-2; the D gene TCRdb calls, TRBD1, cannot be checked with no DNA. Germline CDR1 is SEHNR and CDR2 is FQNEAQ (reference sequence). CDR3 length equals 18 residues. This CDR3 reads CASSLFQHRDGYLYGYTF.

The rearrangement joins TRBV29-1 to TRBJ2-7; as DNA is missing, the TRBD1 call by TCRdb cannot be tested. CDR3 length equals 13 residues. Germline V lookup: CDR1 SQVTM, CDR2 ANQGSEA. The CDR3 loop reads CSVRQGVSYEQYF.

The rearrangement uses TRBV6-2 or TRBV6-3 and TRBJ2-1; TCRdb picks TRBD1, but there is no DNA to check that call. The CDR3 contains 16 residues. From germline, CDR1 is MNHEY and CDR2 SVGEGT. CDR3 region: CASNDRPGQGLYEQFF.

The chain employs TRBV19 and TRBJ2-1; the TCRdb D gene call, TRBD2, has no DNA to confirm it. Germline loops: CDR1 LNHDA, CDR2 SQIVND (reference sequence). The CDR3 is 16 residues long. CDR3 loop: CASTPFGLAAYNEQFF.

This chain uses TRBV6-2 or TRBV6-3 with TRBJ2-1; TCRdb calls TRBD1, which cannot be checked without DNA. The CDR3 contains 13 residues. Germline values: CDR1 MNHEY, CDR2 SVGEGT. The CDR3 sequence is CASSGSDRDEQFF.

V and J are TRBV12-3 or TRBV12-4 and TRBJ2-1; TCRdb's D call of TRBD1 is untestable without DNA. The CDR3 loop spans 15 amino acids. The CDR3 loop reads CASSSPGQGHNEQFF.

The chain combines TRBV4-1 with TRBJ1-3. The CDR3 spans 12 residues. The germline CDR1 and CDR2 sequences are MGHRA and YSYEKL. CDR3 in amino acids: CASSQDRMSIYF.

The rearrangement uses TRBV28 and TRBJ2-7; TCRdb's D call of TRBD1 is untestable without DNA. This CDR3 has 15 amino acids. Looked up from germline, CDR1 is MDHEN and CDR2 is SYDVKM. CDR3 loop: CASRPPGQGIYEQYF.

V usage is TRBV7-6 and J usage is TRBJ1-3. CDR1 is SGHVS, CDR2 FNYEAQ, per germline. The CDR3 extends over 18 amino acids. The CDR3: CASSYLQRGLPSGNTIYF.